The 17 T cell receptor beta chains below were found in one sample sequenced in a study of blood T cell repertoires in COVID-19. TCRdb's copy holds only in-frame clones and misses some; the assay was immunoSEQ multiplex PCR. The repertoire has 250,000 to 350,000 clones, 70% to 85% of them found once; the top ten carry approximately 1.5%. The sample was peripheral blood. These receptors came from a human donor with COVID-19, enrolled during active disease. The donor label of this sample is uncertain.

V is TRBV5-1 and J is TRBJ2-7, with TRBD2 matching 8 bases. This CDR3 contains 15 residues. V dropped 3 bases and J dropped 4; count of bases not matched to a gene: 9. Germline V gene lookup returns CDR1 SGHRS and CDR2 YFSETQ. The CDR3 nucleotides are TGCGCCAGCAGCTGGACCGGGACTAGGATTTACGAGCAGTACTTC. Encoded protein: CASSWTGTRIYEQYF.

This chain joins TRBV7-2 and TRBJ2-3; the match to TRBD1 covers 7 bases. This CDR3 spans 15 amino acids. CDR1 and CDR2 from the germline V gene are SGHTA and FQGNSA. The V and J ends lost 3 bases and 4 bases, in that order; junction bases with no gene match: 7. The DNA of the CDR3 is TGTGCCAGCAGCTTTGGAAACAGGGGATCAGATACGCAGTATTTT. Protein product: CASSFGNRGSDTQYF.

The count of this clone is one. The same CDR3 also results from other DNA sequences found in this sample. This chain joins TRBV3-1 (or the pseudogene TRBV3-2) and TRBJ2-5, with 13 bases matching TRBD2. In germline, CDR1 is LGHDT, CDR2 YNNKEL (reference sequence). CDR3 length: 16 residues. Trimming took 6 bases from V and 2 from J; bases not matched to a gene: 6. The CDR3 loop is CASSLGLAGLQETQYF. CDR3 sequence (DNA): TGTGCCAGCAGTCTGGGACTAGCGGGGTTGCAAGAGACCCAGTACTTC.

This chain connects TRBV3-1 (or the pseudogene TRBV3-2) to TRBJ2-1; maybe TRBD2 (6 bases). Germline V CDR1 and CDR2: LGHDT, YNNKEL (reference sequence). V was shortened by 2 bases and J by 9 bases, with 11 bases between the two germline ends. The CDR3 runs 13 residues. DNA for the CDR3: TGTGCCAGCAGCCAACCCGGGGGTGGTGAGCAGTTCTTC. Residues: CASSQPGGGEQFF.

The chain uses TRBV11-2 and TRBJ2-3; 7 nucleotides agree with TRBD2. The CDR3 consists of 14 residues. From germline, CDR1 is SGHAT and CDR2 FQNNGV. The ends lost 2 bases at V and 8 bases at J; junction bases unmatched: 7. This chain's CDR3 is CASSLLQGGGTQYF. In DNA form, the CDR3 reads TGTGCCAGCAGCTTACTTCAGGGCGGGGGTACGCAGTATTTT.

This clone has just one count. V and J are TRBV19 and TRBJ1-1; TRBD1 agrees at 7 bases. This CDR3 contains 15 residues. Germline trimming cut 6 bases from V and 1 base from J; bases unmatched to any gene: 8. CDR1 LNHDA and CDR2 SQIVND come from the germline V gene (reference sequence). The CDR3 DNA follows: TGTGCCAGTAGCCTACGAGGGGGCCAGAACACTGAAGCTTTCTTT. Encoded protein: CASSLRGGQNTEAFF.

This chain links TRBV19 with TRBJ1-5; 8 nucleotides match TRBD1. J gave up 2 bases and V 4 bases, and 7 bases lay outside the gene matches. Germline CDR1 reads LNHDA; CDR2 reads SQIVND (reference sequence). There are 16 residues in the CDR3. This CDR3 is CASSNRQGPGNQPQHF. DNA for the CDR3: TGTGCCAGTAGTAACAGACAGGGGCCGGGCAATCAGCCCCAGCATTTT.

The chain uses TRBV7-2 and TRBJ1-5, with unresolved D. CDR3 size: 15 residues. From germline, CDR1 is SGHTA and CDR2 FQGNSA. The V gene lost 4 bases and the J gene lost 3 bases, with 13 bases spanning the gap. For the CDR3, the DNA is TGTGCCAGCAGCTGGAGGTCTGGGGACAATCAGCCCCAGCATTTT. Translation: CASSWRSGDNQPQHF.

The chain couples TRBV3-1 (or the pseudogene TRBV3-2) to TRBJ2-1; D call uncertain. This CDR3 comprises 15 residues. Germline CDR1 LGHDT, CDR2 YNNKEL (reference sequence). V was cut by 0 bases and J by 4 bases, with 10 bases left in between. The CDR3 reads CASSQDHGEYNEQFF. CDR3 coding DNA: TGTGCCAGCAGCCAAGATCACGGTGAATACAATGAGCAGTTCTTC.

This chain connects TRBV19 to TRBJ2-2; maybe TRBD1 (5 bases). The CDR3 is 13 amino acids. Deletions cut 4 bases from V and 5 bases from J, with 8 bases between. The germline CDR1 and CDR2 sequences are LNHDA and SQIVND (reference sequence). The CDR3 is CASSTQGTGELFF. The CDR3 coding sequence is TGTGCCAGTAGTACCCAGGGTACCGGGGAGCTGTTTTTT.

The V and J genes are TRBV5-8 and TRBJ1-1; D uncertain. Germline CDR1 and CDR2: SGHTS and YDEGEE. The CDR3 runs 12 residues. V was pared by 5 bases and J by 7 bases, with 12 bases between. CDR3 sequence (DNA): TGTGCCAGCAGTCGAGGGCTGTTTGAAGCTTTCTTT. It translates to CASSRGLFEAFF.

The CDR3 sequence is CASSLAGQGLSYEQYF. The CDR3 region has the DNA TGTGCCAGCAGCTTGGCCGGACAGGGACTCTCCTACGAGCAGTACTTC. The chain employs TRBV5-6 and TRBJ2-7; 8 bases agree with TRBD1. The CDR3 covers 16 residues. CDR1 is SGHDT and CDR2 is YYEEEE in the germline V gene. Trimming at V came to 0 bases and at J to 0 bases, leaving 5 bases not matched to a gene.

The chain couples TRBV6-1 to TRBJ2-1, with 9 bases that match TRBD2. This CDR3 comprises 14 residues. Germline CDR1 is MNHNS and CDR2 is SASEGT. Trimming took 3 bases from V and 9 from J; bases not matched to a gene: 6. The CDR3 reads CASSDRGLAGEQFF. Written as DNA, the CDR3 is TGTGCCAGCAGTGATCGGGGACTAGCCGGTGAGCAGTTCTTC.

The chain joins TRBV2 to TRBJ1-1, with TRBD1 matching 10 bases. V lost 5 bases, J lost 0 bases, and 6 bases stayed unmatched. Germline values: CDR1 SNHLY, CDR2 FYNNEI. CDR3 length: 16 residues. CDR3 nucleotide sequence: TGTGCCAGCAGTAGAGGGACAGGGGCACTGAACACTGAAGCTTTCTTT. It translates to CASSRGTGALNTEAFF.

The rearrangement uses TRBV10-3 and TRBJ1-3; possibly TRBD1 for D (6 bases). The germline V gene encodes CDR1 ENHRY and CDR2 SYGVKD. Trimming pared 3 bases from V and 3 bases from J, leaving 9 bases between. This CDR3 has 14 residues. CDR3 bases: TGTGCCATCAGTGAACAGGGAATTGGAAACACCATATATTTT. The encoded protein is CAISEQGIGNTIYF.

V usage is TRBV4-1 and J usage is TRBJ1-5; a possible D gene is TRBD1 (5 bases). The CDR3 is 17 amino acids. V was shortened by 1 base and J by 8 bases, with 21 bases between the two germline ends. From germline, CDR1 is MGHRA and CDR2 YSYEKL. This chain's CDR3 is CASSQGRSTGGREPQHF. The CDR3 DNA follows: TGCGCCAGCAGCCAAGGTAGAAGTACAGGCGGTAGGGAGCCCCAGCATTTT.

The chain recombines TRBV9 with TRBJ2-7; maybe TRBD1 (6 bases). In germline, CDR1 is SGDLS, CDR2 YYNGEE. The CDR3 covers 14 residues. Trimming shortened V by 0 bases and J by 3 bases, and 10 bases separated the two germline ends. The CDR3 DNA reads TGTGCCAGCAGCGTAGGTCCAGGGGACTACGAGCAGTACTTC. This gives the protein CASSVGPGDYEQYF.